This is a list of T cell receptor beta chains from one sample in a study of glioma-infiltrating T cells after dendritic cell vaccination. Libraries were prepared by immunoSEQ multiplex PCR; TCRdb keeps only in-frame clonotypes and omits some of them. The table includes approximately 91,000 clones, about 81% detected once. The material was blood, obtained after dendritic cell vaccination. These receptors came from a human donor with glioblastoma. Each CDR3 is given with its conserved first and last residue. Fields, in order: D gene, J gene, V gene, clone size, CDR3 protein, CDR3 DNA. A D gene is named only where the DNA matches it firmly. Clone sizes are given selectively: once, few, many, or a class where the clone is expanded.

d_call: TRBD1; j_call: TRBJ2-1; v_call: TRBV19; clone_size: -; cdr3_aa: CASSKWDRGFNEQFF; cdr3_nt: TGTGCCAGTAGTAAATGGGACAGGGGTTTCAATGAGCAGTTCTTC
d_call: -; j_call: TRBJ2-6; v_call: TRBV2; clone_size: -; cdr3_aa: CASSEGVGPSGANVLTF; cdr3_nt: TGTGCCAGCAGTGAAGGAGTTGGTCCCTCTGGGGCCAACGTCCTGACTTTC
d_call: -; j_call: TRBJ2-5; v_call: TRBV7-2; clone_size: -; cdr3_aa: CASSSGGRQETQYF; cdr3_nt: TGTGCCAGCAGCTCCGGGGGTCGCCAAGAGACCCAGTACTTC
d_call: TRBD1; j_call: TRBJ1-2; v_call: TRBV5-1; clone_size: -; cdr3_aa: CASSLPGQGANGYTF; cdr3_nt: TGCGCCAGCAGCTTGCCGGGACAGGGGGCAAATGGCTACACCTTC
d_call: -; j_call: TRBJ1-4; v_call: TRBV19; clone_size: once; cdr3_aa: CASSLQTTTNEKLFF; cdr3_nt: TGTGCCAGTAGTCTACAGACAACAACTAATGAAAAACTGTTTTTT
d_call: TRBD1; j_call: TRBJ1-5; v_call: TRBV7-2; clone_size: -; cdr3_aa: CASSSHRGYNEPQHF; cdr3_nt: TGTGCCAGCAGCTCACACAGGGGGTATAACGAGCCCCAGCATTTT
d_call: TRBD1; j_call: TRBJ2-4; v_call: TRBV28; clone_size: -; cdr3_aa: CASQRQGENIQYF; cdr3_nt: TGTGCCAGCCAAAGACAGGGGGAAAACATTCAGTACTTC
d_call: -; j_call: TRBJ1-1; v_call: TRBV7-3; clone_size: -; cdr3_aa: CASSLNPGMNTEAFF; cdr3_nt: TGTGCCAGCAGCTTAAATCCGGGAATGAACACTGAAGCTTTCTTT
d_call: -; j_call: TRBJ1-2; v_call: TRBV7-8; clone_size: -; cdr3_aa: CASSLFQGSTTGGYTF; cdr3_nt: TGTGCCAGCAGCTTATTCCAGGGGTCTACGACGGGTGGCTACACCTTC
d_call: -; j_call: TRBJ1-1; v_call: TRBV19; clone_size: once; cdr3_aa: CASSPRTALPTEAFF; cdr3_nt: TGTGCCAGTAGTCCAAGGACAGCCCTCCCCACTGAAGCTTTCTTT
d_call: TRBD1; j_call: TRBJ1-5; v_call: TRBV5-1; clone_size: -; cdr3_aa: CASSYTGGQPQHF; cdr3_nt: TGCGCCAGCAGCTACACAGGGGGTCAGCCCCAGCATTTT
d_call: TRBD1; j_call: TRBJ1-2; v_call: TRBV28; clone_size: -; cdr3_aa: CASSFGGTGENGYTF; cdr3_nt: TGTGCCAGCAGTTTTGGCGGGACAGGTGAAAATGGCTACACCTTC
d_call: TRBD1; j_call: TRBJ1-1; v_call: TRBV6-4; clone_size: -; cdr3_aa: CASRTDRVNTEAFF; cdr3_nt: TGTGCCAGCAGGACGGACAGGGTGAACACTGAAGCTTTCTTT
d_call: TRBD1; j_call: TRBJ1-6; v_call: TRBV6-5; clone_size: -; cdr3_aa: CASRWTGGNSPLHF; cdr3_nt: TGTGCCAGCAGGTGGACAGGAGGCAATTCACCCCTCCACTTT
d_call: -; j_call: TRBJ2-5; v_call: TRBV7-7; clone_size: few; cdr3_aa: CASSAGPQETQYF; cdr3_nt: TGTGCCAGCAGCGCGGGACCCCAAGAGACCCAGTACTTC
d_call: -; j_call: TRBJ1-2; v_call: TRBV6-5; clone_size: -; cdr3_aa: CASSYTVNDNYGYTF; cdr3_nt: TGTGCCAGCAGTTACACAGTGAATGATAACTATGGCTACACCTTC
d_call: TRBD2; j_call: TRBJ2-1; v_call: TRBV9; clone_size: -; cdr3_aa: CASSVGGRGGDEQFF; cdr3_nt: TGTGCCAGCAGCGTAGGAGGGCGGGGGGGCGATGAGCAGTTCTTC
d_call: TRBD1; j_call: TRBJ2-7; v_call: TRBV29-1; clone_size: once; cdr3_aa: CSVESRDRYGSYEQYF; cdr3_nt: TGCAGCGTTGAATCCCGGGACAGGTATGGGTCCTACGAGCAGTACTTC
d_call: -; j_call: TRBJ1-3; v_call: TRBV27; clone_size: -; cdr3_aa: CASSLSMGGVTGNTIYF; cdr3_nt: TGTGCCAGCAGTTTATCTATGGGGGGGGTTACTGGAAACACCATATATTTT
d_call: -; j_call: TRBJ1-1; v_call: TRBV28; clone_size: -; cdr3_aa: CASSLVVSTEAFF; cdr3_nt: TGTGCCAGCAGTTTAGTAGTCTCCACTGAAGCTTTCTTT
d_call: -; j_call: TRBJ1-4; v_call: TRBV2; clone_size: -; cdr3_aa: CASSEGLGGAEKLFF; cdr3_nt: TGTGCCAGCAGTGAAGGGTTGGGGGGTGCTGAAAAACTGTTTTTT
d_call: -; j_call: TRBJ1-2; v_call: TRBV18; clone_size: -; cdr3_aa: CASSPSGGPANYGYTF; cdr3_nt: TGTGCCAGCTCACCCTCGGGGGGGCCCGCTAACTATGGCTACACCTTC
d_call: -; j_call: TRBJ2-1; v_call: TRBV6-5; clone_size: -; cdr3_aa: CASSYKGGAGNEQFF; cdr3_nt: TGTGCCAGCAGTTACAAGGGGGGGGCCGGCAATGAGCAGTTCTTC
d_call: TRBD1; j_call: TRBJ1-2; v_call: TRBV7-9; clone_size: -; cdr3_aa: CASSYTGGRQVDYTF; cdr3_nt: TGTGCCAGCAGCTACACAGGGGGGCGGCAAGTGGACTACACCTTC
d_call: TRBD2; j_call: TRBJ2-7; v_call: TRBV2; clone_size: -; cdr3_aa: CASSDETSAYEQYF; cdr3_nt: TGTGCCAGCAGTGATGAGACTAGCGCCTACGAGCAGTACTTC